The present T cell receptor (beta chain) was sequenced within a study of T cell responses to AZD1222 COVID-19 vaccine. Study conclusions and caveats: Researchers took repertoire samples only after the peak T cell response had come. Only a handful of AZD1222 recipients were seropositive at baseline.

Only in-frame clones appear in the TCRdb table, and some are missing; sequencing was by immunoSEQ multiplex PCR. Here the sample spans some 280,000 clones, approximately 94% being singletons. In its sample, this clone was seen once. Its antigen is currently unknown. From germline, CDR1 is DFQATT and CDR2 SNEGSKA (reference sequence). The CDR3 runs to 11 residues. Pooling was applied to second doses at about 4 or about 12 weeks. This sample comprised peripheral blood, obtained 28 days after the second AZD1222 dose. This receptor was obtained from an adult who received the AZD1222 COVID-19 vaccine. The chain links TRBV20-1 to TRBJ1-2, with 7 bases that match TRBD1. The CDR3 DNA sequence: TGCGGACCTTCAGGGGGGATCGGCTACACCTTC. This codes for CGPSGGIGYTF.